This T cell receptor beta chain originates from a study of molecular identifiers for immune sequencing clone quantification. Study in general: Within a replicate experiment, RNA obtained from either approximately 22,000 or 94,000 naive CD8 cells was divided into five aliquots, and four of those aliquots were then sequenced. Study-wide points: Identical barcode-sharing TCR molecules could lead to underestimated sizes for highly expanded clones. Effector cells had over 98% of their molecules in clones above 20 RNA copies, while naive cells had under 1%.

A CD8+CD4-CCR7+CD45RA+ phenotype served as the sorting definition for naive CD8 T cells. Using its own MiXCR run on the PCR reads, TCRdb lists one record per CDR3 protein. The table shows about 320,000 distinct CDR3 sequences, with over 20% occurring only once. This CDR3 has 13 residues. Germline CDR1 is MNHEY and CDR2 is SVGAGI. Trimming removed 2 bases from V and 1 base from J, with 5 bases in between. A remark on this clonotype: Its antigen is as yet unknown. This clone may be a read error of a much larger clone one base away.

Sample: naive CD8+ T cells from blood, with Jurkat cell RNA spiked in. As to subset: FACS-sorted CD8+CD4-CCR7+CD45RA+ naive T cells. This TCR was sampled from a human donor in good health. Some libraries in this study had Jurkat cell RNA spiked in. V usage is TRBV6-5 and J usage is TRBJ1-1; no definite D call. CDR3 sequence: CASSYNANTEAFF. The CDR3 region has the DNA TGTGCCAGCAGTTACAATGCGAACACTGAAGCTTTCTTT.